A selection of T cell receptor beta chains follows, all from one sample in a study of blood T cell repertoires in COVID-19. Profiled with immunoSEQ multiplex PCR; TCRdb holds only in-frame clones, not every one. The sample contains some 100,000 clones, 85% to 90% of which appear only once. The sequenced material came from peripheral blood. The receptors shown here come from a woman older than 75 with active COVID-19. Both conserved end residues are part of each CDR3. The D gene is left open where the match is weak. For some rows the clone size is stated as once, few or many, or as a class when expanded; others skip it.

j_call d_call clone_size v_call cdr3_nt cdr3_aa
TRBJ1-1 . . TRBV2 TGTGCCAGCAGGAGCAGACAGAATCCGAACACTGAAGCTTTCTTT CASRSRQNPNTEAFF
TRBJ2-6 . . TRBV7-3 TGTGCCAGCGGACTCCCGGCTTCCGGGGCCAACGTCCTGACTTTC CASGLPASGANVLTF
TRBJ1-2 TRBD1 . TRBV7-2 TGTGCCAGCAGCACCAGAACAGGGGGGGTCGGCTACACCTTC CASSTRTGGVGYTF
TRBJ1-5 . . TRBV30 TGTGCCTGGAGTGTACAGGAGGGACAGCCCCAGCATTTT CAWSVQEGQPQHF
TRBJ2-2 TRBD1 . TRBV9 TGTGCCAGCAGCGTTACAGGGGGCGAATCCGGGGAGCTGTTTTTT CASSVTGGESGELFF
TRBJ2-5 . . TRBV2 TGTGCCAGCAGACAGGTTACGCAAGAGACCCAGTACTTC CASRQVTQETQYF
TRBJ2-5 TRBD2 few TRBV6-2/TRBV6-3 TGTGCCAGCAGTCTACAGTTAGCGGGGGGTGAGACCCAGTACTTC CASSLQLAGGETQYF
TRBJ2-5 TRBD1 . TRBV7-2 TGTGCCAGCACCCTGGACAGGGGGCGTGAGACCCAGTACTTC CASTLDRGRETQYF
TRBJ1-6 TRBD1 few TRBV7-8 TGTGCCAGCAGCTTAGGCCGGGACAGGAATTCACCCCTCCACTTT CASSLGRDRNSPLHF
TRBJ2-1 . few TRBV6-2/TRBV6-3 TGTGCCAGCAGCCGAGACAATGAGCAGTTCTTC CASSRDNEQFF
TRBJ2-7 . . TRBV28 TGTGCCAGCAGTTCGTTCTATGACTACGAGCAGTACTTC CASSSFYDYEQYF
TRBJ2-5 TRBD2 . TRBV19 TGTGCCAGTAGTCTAGCGGGTCCGGCCCAGTACTTC CASSLAGPAQYF
TRBJ1-5 . once TRBV21-1 TGTGCCAGCACCTCTGGCCAGGTCAATCAGCCCCAGCATTTT CASTSGQVNQPQHF
TRBJ2-2 . . TRBV14 TGTGCCAGCAGCCAAGAGTTACGCGCCGGGGAGCTGTTTTTT CASSQELRAGELFF
TRBJ1-5 . . TRBV28 TGTGCCAGCAGTCGCCGAACGAGGGGGATTCAGCCCCAGCATTTT CASSRRTRGIQPQHF
TRBJ2-1 . . TRBV3-1/TRBV3-2 TGTGCCAGCAGCTCCAATGGGCCCCCCGTCAGCTTTGAGCAGTTCTTC CASSSNGPPVSFEQFF
TRBJ1-1 TRBD1 . TRBV29-1 TGCAGCGTTGATCCCCGAGCCGGACAGGGCACCCTGAACACTGAAGCTTTCTTT CSVDPRAGQGTLNTEAFF
TRBJ2-1 TRBD2 . TRBV19 TGTGCCAGCCTATCCGGGACTACGAGGAATGAGCAGTTCTTC CASLSGTTRNEQFF
TRBJ1-1 . . TRBV28 TGTGCCAGCAGTCCCCCGAAGGGAGACACTGAAGCTTTCTTT CASSPPKGDTEAFF
TRBJ2-1 . . TRBV6-2/TRBV6-3 TGTGCCAGCAGTTACTCGGGGCGTAGCTCCTACAATGAGCAGTTCTTC CASSYSGRSSYNEQFF
TRBJ2-1 . . TRBV15 TGTGCCACCAGCAGAGGCCCGGGAACTTACAATGAGCAGTTCTTC CATSRGPGTYNEQFF
TRBJ1-2 . . TRBV6-5 TGTGCCAGCAGTCGTACAGAGGGCTATGGCTACACCTTC CASSRTEGYGYTF
TRBJ2-5 . . TRBV5-1 TGCGCCAGCAGCTTGGGCCCAACAGGTTTCCAAGAGACCCAGTACTTC CASSLGPTGFQETQYF
TRBJ2-2 . once TRBV6-5 TGTGCCAGCAGTTTCGGCAGGGTCGGGACCGGGGAGCTGTTTTTT CASSFGRVGTGELFF
TRBJ2-3 . . TRBV5-4 TGTGCCAGCAGCTTCGGGGGTCGGGGTAGCGGCACAGATACGCAGTATTTT CASSFGGRGSGTDTQYF
TRBJ1-2 TRBD1 . TRBV4-1 TGCGCCAGCAGCCTTGGACAGGGGAGTTATGGCTACACCTTC CASSLGQGSYGYTF
TRBJ2-1 . . TRBV6-6 TGTGCCACGATGAGGCTAATCAACAATGAGCAGTTCTTC CATMRLINNEQFF
TRBJ2-1 TRBD2 . TRBV2 TGTGCCAGCAGTGCCCTAGCGGGAGGGGTCCATACCTACAATGAGCAGTTCTTC CASSALAGGVHTYNEQFF
TRBJ2-3 . . TRBV3-1/TRBV3-2 TGTGCCAGCAGCCAAGCCGGAGGGGGCATTGATCCAGATACGCAGTATTTT CASSQAGGGIDPDTQYF
TRBJ2-2 . . TRBV3-1/TRBV3-2 TGTGCCAGCAGCCTCCCACCGCCTCGGGAGCTCGGGGAGCTGTTTTTT CASSLPPPRELGELFF
TRBJ2-7 . . TRBV3-1/TRBV3-2 TGTGCCAGCAGCCAAGAGTTGTCTAGCAGCTACGAGCAGTACTTC CASSQELSSSYEQYF
TRBJ1-1 . . TRBV7-9 TGTGCCACTTCCCGGGACACCTCTGAAGCTTTCTTT CATSRDTSEAFF
TRBJ2-1 . . TRBV7-2 TGTGCCAGCAGCTTCATACAGGAAAGCGACCAGCAGTTCTTC CASSFIQESDQQFF
TRBJ1-5 TRBD1 . TRBV5-5 TGTGCCAGCAGCTTTTTTAGGGACAGTGGGCAGCCCCAGCATTTT CASSFFRDSGQPQHF
TRBJ2-5 TRBD2 . TRBV28 TGTGCCAGCAGTTTAGTCCTAGCGGGGTCCGTTGGGGCCCAGTACTTC CASSLVLAGSVGAQYF
TRBJ2-5 TRBD2 . TRBV6-5 TGTGCCAGCAGTTACGGCGGGAGTCCATCTTTAGGGACCCAGTACTTC CASSYGGSPSLGTQYF
TRBJ1-6 . few TRBV5-5 TGTGCCAGCAGCTTGGTTCTCGGACAGAAGAATTCACCCCTCCACTTT CASSLVLGQKNSPLHF
TRBJ2-5 TRBD1 . TRBV6-6 TGTGCCAGCAGGCCAGGGGGCTACCAAGAGACCCAGTACTTC CASRPGGYQETQYF
TRBJ1-2 . . TRBV28 TGTGCCAGCAGTTTAATTCCAGGGATTAGGGATGGCTACACCTTC CASSLIPGIRDGYTF
TRBJ2-5 . . TRBV9 TGTGCCAGCAGCGTAGGGGATGGGAGTAGTTGGACCCAGTACTTC CASSVGDGSSWTQYF
TRBJ2-3 TRBD2 once TRBV5-4 TGTGCCAGCAGCCCAATAGCGGGAGGTGCGACAGATACGCAGTATTTT CASSPIAGGATDTQYF
TRBJ2-1 TRBD2 . TRBV7-2 TGTGCCAGCAGAACTGTTTCGCGGGAGGTCAACTACAATGAGCAGTTCTTC CASRTVSREVNYNEQFF
TRBJ2-1 . . TRBV28 TGTGCCAGCAGTCTATTGCCGCCAGGACAGACTCATGGGAATGAGCAGTTCTTC CASSLLPPGQTHGNEQFF
TRBJ2-4 . once TRBV7-2 TGTGCCAGCAGCTTAGGGGGTTCCAGGGGCCAAAACATTCAGTACTTC CASSLGGSRGQNIQYF
TRBJ1-2 . . TRBV6-5 TGTGCCAGCACCAGCAGGGATACTAACTATGGCTACACCTTC CASTSRDTNYGYTF
TRBJ1-1 . . TRBV2 TGTGCCAGCAGTGTGGAGACCTTGAACACTGAAGCTTTCTTT CASSVETLNTEAFF
TRBJ2-7 TRBD1 . TRBV5-4 TGTGCCAGCAGCTCCTTGGGACAGGGGGCTTACGAGCAGTACTTC CASSSLGQGAYEQYF
TRBJ2-7 TRBD1 . TRBV7-8 TGTGCCAGCAGCCTCCAGGGGGAAGAGCAGTACTTC CASSLQGEEQYF
TRBJ2-7 . few TRBV28 TGTGCCAGCAGTATGACCCAGGGGAGGCAGTACTTC CASSMTQGRQYF
TRBJ2-7 . few TRBV19 TGTGCCAGTAGCCAGGGGCGGGGGACCTACGAGCAGTACTTC CASSQGRGTYEQYF
TRBJ2-7 . once TRBV21-1 TGTGCCAGCAGCAACCTCATCGCGGGAGCTGACAAGAACTTC CASSNLIAGADKNF